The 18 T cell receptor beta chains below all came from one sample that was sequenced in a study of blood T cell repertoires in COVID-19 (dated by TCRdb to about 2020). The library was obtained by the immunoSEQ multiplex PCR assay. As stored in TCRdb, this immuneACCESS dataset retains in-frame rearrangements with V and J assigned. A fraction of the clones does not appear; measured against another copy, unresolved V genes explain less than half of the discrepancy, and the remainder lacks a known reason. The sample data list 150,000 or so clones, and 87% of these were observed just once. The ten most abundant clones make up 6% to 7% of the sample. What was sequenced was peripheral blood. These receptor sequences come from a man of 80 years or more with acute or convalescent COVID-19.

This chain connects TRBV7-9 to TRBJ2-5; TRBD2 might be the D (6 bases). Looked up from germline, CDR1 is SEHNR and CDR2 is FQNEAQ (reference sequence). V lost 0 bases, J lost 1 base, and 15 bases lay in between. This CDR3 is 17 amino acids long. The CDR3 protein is CASSLARGLGLQETQYF. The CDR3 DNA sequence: TGTGCCAGCAGCTTAGCTCGGGGGTTAGGTCTCCAAGAGACCCAGTACTTC.

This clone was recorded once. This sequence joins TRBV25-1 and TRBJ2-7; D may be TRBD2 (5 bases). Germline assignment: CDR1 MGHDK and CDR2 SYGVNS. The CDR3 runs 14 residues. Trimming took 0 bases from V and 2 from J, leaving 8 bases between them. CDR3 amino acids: CASSEYSAPYEQYF. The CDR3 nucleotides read TGTGCCAGCAGTGAATATAGCGCTCCCTACGAGCAGTACTTC.

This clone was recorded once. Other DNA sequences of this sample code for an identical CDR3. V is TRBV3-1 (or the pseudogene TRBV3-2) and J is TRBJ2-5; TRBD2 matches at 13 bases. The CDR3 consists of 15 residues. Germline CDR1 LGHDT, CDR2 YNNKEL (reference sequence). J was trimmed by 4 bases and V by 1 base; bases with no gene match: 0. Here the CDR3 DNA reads TGTGCCAGCAGCCAAGGACTAGCGGGAGGAGAGACCCAGTACTTC. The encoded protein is CASSQGLAGGETQYF.

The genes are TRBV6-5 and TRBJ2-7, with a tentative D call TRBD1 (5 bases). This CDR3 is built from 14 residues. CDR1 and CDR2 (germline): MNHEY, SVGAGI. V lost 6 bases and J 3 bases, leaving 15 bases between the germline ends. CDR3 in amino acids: CASSPDSQNYEQYF. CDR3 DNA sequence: TGTGCCAGCAGCCCCGACAGTCAAAACTACGAGCAGTACTTC.

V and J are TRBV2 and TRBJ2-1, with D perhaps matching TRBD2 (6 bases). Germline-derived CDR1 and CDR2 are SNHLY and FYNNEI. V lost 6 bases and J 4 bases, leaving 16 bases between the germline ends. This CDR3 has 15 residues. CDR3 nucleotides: TGTGCCAGCAGCGGGGGACCGGGATCTTACAATGAGCAGTTCTTC. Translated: CASSGGPGSYNEQFF.

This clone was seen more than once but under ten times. The CDR3: CSVRTGPNEQFF. The CDR3 DNA reads as TGCAGCGTCAGAACAGGGCCCAACGAGCAGTTCTTC. The gene calls are TRBV29-1 and TRBJ2-1; possibly TRBD1 for D (6 bases). Trimming cost V 6 bases and J 10 bases, with 16 bases left between them. The CDR3 sequence is 12 residues long. Germline V gene sequence: CDR1 SQVTM, CDR2 ANQGSEA.

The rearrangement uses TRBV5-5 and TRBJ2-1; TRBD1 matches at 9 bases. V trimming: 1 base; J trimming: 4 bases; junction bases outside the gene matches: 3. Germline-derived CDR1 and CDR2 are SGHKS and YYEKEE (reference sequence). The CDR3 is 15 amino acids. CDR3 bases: TGTGCCAGCAGCTTGCGCGACAGGGGGTACAATGAGCAGTTCTTC. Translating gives CASSLRDRGYNEQFF.

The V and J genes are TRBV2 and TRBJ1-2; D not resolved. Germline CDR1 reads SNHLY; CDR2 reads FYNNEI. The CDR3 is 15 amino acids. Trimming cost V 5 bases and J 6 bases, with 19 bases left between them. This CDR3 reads CASSSSLGSAHGYTF. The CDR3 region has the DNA TGTGCCAGCAGTTCCAGCCTCGGGTCAGCACATGGCTACACCTTC. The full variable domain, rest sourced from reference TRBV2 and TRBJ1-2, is EPEVTQTPSHQVTQMGQEVILRCVPISNHLYFYWYRQILGQKVEFLVSFYNNEISEKSEIFDDQFSVERPDGSNFTLKIRSTKLEDSAMYFCASSSSLGSAHGYTFGSGTRLTVV.

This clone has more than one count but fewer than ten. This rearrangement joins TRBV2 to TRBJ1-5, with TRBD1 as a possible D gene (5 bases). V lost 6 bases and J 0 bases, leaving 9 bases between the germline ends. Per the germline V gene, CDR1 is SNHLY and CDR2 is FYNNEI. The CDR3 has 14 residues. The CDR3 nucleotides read TGTGCCAGCAGGGACATGACTAGCAATCAGCCCCAGCATTTT. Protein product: CASRDMTSNQPQHF.

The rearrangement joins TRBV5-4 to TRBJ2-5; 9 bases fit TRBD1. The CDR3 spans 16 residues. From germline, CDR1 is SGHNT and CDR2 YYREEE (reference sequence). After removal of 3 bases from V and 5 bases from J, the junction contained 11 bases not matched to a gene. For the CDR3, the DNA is TGTGCCAGCAGCTCACCACAGGGGGCACGGAAGGAGACCCAGTACTTC. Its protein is CASSSPQGARKETQYF.

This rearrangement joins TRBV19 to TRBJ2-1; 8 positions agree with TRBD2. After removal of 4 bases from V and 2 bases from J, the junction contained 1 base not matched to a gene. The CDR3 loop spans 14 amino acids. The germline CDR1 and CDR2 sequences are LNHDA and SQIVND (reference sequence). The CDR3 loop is CASSTAGAYNEQFF. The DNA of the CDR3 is TGTGCCAGTAGTACAGCGGGGGCCTACAATGAGCAGTTCTTC. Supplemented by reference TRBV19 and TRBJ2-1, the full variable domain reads DGGITQSPKYLFRKEGQNVTLSCEQNLNHDAMYWYRQDPGQGLRLIYYSQIVNDFQKGDIAEGYSVSREKKESFPLTVTSAQKNPTAFYLCASSTAGAYNEQFFGPGTRLTVL.

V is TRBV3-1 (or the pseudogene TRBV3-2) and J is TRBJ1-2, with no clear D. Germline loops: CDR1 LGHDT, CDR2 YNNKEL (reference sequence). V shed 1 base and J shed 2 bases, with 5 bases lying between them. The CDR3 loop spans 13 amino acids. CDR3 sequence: CASSQAENYGYTF. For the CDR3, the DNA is TGTGCCAGCAGCCAAGCAGAAAACTATGGCTACACCTTC.

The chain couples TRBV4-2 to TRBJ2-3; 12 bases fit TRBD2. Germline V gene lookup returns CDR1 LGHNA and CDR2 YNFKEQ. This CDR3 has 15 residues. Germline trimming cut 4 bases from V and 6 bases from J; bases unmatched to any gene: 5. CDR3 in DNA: TGTGCCAGCAGCCTTCTAGCGGGGGGGCCTGATACGCAGTATTTT. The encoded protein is CASSLLAGGPDTQYF.

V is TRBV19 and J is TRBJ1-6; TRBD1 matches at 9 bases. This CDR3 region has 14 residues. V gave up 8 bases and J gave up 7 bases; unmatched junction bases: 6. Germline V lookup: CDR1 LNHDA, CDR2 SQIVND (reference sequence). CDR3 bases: TGTGCCAGTCAGACCGGGACAGGGAATTCACCCCTCCACTTT. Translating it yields CASQTGTGNSPLHF.

The CDR3, as DNA: TGTGCCAGCAGTTTACAACAGGTCTCTGGAAACACCATATATTTT. Translated: CASSLQQVSGNTIYF. The V gene is TRBV28, the J gene TRBJ1-3, with D possibly being TRBD1 (5 bases). CDR3 length: 15 amino acids. The germline V and J ends were trimmed by 2 bases and 0 bases, with 8 bases remaining between them. Germline values: CDR1 MDHEN, CDR2 SYDVKM.

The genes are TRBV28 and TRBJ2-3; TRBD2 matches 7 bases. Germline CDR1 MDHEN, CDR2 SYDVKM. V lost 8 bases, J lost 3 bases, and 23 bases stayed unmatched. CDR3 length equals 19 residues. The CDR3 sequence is CASRGVAIRPGVRTDTQYF. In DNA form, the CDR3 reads TGTGCCAGCCGGGGGGTAGCCATCCGCCCGGGGGTTAGGACAGATACGCAGTATTTT.

The CDR3 DNA sequence: TGTGCCACCAGCAGAGTCGACAGGGGGCTTAATGAGCAGTTCTTC. Encoded protein: CATSRVDRGLNEQFF. V is TRBV15 and J is TRBJ2-1; 10 bases align to TRBD1. Trimming removed 1 base from V and 7 bases from J; junction bases left unmatched: 4. The CDR3 runs to 15 residues. Germline values: CDR1 LNHNV, CDR2 YYDKDF (reference sequence).

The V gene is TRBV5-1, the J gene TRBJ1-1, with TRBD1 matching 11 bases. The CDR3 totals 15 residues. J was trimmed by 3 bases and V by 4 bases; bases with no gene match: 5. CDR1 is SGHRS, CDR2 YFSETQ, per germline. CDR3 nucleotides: TGCGCCAGCAGCGGAAGGGGACAGGGGGACACTGAAGCTTTCTTT. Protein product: CASSGRGQGDTEAFF.